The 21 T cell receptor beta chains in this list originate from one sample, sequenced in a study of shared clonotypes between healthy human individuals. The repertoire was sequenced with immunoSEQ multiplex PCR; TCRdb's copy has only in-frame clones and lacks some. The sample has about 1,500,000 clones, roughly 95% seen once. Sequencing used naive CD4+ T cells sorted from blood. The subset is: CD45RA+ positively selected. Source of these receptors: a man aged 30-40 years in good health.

The DNA for the CDR3 is TGTGCCAGCAGCAACGCCTTCGCGACGGGGCGCGATCGGGGCATTCAGTACTTC. Its translation is CASSNAFATGRDRGIQYF. The chain combines TRBV21-1 with TRBJ2-4. TRBV21-1 is a known pseudogene. The CDR3 is 18 residues long.

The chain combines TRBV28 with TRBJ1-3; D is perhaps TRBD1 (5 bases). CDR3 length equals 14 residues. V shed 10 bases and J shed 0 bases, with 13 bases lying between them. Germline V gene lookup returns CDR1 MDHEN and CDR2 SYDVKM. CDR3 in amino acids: CATIQGGSGNTIYF. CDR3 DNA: TGTGCCACCATCCAGGGAGGCTCTGGAAACACCATATATTTT.

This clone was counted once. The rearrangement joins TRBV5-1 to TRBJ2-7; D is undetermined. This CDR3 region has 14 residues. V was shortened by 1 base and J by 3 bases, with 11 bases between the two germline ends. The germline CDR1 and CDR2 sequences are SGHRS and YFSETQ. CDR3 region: CASSLQPILYEQYF. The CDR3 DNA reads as TGCGCCAGCAGCTTGCAACCGATCCTCTACGAGCAGTACTTC.

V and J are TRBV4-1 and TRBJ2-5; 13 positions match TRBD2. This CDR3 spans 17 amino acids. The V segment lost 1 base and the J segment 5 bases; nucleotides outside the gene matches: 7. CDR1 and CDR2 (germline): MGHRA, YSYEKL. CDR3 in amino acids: CASSQAGTSGNLETQYF. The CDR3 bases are TGCGCCAGCAGCCAAGCGGGGACTAGCGGGAATCTTGAGACCCAGTACTTC.

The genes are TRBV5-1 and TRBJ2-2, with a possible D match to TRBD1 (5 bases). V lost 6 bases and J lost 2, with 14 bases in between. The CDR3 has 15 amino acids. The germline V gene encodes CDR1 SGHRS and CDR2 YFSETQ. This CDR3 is CASKTQQVNTGELFF. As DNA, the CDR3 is TGCGCCAGCAAGACCCAACAGGTTAACACCGGGGAGCTGTTTTTT.

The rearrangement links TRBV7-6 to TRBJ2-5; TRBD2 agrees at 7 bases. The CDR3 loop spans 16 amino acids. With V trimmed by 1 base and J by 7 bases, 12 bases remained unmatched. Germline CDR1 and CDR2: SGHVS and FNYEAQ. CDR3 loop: CASSLGTSAKGGTQYF. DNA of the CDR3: TGTGCCAGCAGCTTAGGAACTAGCGCCAAAGGTGGGACCCAGTACTTC.

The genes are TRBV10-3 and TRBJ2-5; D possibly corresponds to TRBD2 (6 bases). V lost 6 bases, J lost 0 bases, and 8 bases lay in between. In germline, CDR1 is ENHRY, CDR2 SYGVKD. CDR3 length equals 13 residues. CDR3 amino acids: CAISGEDQETQYF. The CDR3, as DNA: TGTGCCATCAGCGGGGAGGACCAAGAGACCCAGTACTTC.

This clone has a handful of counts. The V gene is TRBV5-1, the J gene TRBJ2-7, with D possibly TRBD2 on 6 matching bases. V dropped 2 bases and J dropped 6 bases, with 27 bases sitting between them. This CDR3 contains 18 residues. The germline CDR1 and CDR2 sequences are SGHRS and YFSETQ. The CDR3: CASSLPSLPRTPGGEQYF. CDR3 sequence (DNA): TGCGCCAGCAGCTTACCCTCGTTGCCCCGGACCCCCGGGGGCGAGCAGTACTTC.

CDR3 nucleotides: TGTGCCAGCAGTCAAAGCGGGGGGGTCACAGATACGCAGTATTTT. The encoded protein is CASSQSGGVTDTQYF. This chain joins TRBV7-3 and TRBJ2-3, with 10 bases identical to TRBD2. This CDR3 is 15 amino acids long. With V trimmed by 6 bases and J by 2 bases, 5 bases remained unmatched. CDR1 and CDR2 (germline): SGHTA, FQGTGA.

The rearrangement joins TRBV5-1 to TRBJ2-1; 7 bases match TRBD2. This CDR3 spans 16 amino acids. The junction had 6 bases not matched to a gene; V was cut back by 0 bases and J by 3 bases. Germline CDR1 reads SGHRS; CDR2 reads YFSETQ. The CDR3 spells CASSLGSSGNYNEQFF. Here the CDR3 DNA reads TGCGCCAGCAGCTTGGGGTCTAGCGGAAACTACAATGAGCAGTTCTTC. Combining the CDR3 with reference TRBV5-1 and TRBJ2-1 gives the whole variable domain KAGVTQTPRYLIKTRGQQVTLSCSPISGHRSVSWYQQTPGQGLQFLFEYFSETQRNKGNFPGRFSGRQFSNSRSEMNVSTLELGDSALYLCASSLGSSGNYNEQFFGPGTRLTVL.

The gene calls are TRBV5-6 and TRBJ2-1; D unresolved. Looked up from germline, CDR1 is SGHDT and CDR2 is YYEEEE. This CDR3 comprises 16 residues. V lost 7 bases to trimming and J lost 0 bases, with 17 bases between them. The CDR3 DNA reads TGTGCCAGCCTCCCCTCCCCCACGAGCTCCTACAATGAGCAGTTCTTC. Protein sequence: CASLPSPTSSYNEQFF.

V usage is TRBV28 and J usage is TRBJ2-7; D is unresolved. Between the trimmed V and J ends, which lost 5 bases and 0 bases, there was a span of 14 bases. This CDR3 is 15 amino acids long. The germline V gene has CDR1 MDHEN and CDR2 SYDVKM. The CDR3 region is CASSPQVGSSYEQYF. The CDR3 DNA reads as TGTGCCAGCAGTCCCCAGGTGGGATCCTCCTACGAGCAGTACTTC.

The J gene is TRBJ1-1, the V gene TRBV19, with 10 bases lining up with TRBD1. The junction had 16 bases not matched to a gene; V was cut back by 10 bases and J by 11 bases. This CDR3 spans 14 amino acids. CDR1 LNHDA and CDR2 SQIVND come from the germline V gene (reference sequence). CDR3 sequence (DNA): TGTGCCACCTCTCCTCCGGGACAGGGGAGGAGGGCTTTCTTT. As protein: CATSPPGQGRRAFF. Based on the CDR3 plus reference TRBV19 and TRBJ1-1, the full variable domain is DGGITQSPKYLFRKEGQNVTLSCEQNLNHDAMYWYRQDPGQGLRLIYYSQIVNDFQKGDIAEGYSVSREKKESFPLTVTSAQKNPTAFYLCATSPPGQGRRAFFGQGTRLTVV.

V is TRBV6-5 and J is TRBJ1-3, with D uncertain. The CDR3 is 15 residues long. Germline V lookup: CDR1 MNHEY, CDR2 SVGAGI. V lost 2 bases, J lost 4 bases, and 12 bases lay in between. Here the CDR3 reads CASSYIGGTGNTIYF. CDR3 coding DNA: TGTGCCAGCAGTTACATCGGTGGCACAGGAAACACCATATATTTT.

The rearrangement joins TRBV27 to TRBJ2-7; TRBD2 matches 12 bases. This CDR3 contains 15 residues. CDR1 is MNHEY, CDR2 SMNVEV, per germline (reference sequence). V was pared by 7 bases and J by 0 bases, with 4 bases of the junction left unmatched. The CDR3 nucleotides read TGTGCCAGCACTGGACTAGCGGGAACCTCCTACGAGCAGTACTTC. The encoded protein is CASTGLAGTSYEQYF.

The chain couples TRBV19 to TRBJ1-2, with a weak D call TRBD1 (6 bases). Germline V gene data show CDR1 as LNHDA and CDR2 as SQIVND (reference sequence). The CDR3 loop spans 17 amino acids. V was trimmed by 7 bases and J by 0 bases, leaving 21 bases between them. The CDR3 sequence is CASTPYGRGAANYGYTF. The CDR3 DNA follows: TGTGCCAGTACTCCGTATGGACGGGGGGCGGCTAACTATGGCTACACCTTC. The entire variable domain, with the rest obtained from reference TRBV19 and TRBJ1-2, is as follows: DGGITQSPKYLFRKEGQNVTLSCEQNLNHDAMYWYRQDPGQGLRLIYYSQIVNDFQKGDIAEGYSVSREKKESFPLTVTSAQKNPTAFYLCASTPYGRGAANYGYTFGSGTRLTVV.

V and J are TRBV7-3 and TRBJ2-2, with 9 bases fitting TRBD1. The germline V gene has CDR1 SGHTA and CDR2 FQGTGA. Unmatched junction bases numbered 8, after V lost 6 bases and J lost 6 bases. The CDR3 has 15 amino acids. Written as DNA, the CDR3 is TGTGCCAGCAGTCCCGGGACAGGGTATTCCGGGGAGCTGTTTTTT. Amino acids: CASSPGTGYSGELFF. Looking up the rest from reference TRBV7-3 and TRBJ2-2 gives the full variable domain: GAGVSQTPSNKVTEKGKYVELRCDPISGHTALYWYRQSLGQGPEFLIYFQGTGAADDSGLPNDRFFAVRPEGSVSTLKIQRTERGDSAVYLCASSPGTGYSGELFFGEGSRLTVL.

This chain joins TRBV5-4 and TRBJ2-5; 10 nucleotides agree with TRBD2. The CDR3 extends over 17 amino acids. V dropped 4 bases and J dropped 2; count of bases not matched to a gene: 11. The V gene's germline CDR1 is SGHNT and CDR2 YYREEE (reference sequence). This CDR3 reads CASSPGGTSVYQETQYF. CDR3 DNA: TGTGCCAGCAGCCCGGGCGGGACTAGCGTCTATCAAGAGACCCAGTACTTC. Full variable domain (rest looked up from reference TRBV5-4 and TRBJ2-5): ETGVTQSPTHLIKTRGQQVTLRCSSQSGHNTVSWYQQALGQGPQFIFQYYREEENGRGNFPPRFSGLQFPNYSSELNVNALELDDSALYLCASSPGGTSVYQETQYFGPGTRLLVL.

CDR3 protein: CASSLPTAMNTGELFF. The CDR3 DNA follows: TGTGCCAGCAGCTTACCTACAGCGATGAACACCGGGGAGCTGTTTTTT. This rearrangement joins TRBV7-8 to TRBJ2-2; no clear D. V was trimmed by 2 bases and J by 1 base, leaving 11 bases between them. This CDR3 region has 16 residues. The germline gives CDR1 SGHVS, CDR2 FQNEAQ.

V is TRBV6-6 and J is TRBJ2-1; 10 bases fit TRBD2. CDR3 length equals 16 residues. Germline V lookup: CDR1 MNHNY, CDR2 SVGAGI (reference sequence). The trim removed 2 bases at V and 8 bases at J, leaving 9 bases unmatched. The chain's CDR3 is CASSYRSGRAIDEQFF. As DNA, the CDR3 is TGTGCCAGCAGTTACAGGAGCGGGAGGGCCATCGATGAGCAGTTCTTC.

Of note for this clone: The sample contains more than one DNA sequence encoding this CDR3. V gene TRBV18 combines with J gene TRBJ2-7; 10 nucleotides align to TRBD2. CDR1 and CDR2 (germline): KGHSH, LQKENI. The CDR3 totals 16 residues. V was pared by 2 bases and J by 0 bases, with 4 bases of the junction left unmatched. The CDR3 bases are TGTGCCAGCTCACCAGGCCTAGCGGGAGTCTCCTACGAGCAGTACTTC. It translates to CASSPGLAGVSYEQYF. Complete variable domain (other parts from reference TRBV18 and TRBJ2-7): NAGVMQNPRHLVRRRGQEARLRCSPMKGHSHVYWYRQLPEEGLKFMVYLQKENIIDESGMPKERFSAEFPKEGPSILRIQQVVRGDSAAYFCASSPGLAGVSYEQYFGPGTRLTVT.